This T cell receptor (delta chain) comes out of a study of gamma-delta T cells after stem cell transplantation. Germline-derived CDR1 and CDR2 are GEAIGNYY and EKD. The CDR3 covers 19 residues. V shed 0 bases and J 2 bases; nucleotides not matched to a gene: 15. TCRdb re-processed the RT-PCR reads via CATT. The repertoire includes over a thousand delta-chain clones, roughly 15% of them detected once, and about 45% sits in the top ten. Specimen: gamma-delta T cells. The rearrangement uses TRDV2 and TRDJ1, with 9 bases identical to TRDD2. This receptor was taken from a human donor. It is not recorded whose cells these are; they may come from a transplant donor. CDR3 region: CACDTVPSYSGLGTDKLIF. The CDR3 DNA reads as TGTGCCTGTGACACCGTTCCTTCCTACTCTGGGCTGGGGACCGATAAACTCATCTTT.